These 13 T cell receptor beta chains were all obtained from the same sample, sequenced in a study of blood T cell repertoires in COVID-19. Sequencing was performed with immunoSEQ multiplex PCR; in TCRdb, only in-frame clones are kept and a portion is missing. The table lists approximately 210,000 clones, under 90% of them singletons. The sequencing sample was made of peripheral blood. These TCRs come from a woman between 35 and 50 years old with active or convalescent COVID-19.

The CDR3 protein is CASPGGPYGYTF. The CDR3 bases are TGTGCCTCCCCGGGGGGGCCCTATGGCTACACCTTC. The chain links TRBV30 to TRBJ1-2; a possible D gene is TRBD1 (6 bases). Trimming removed 7 bases at V and 4 bases at J, with 13 bases between. Per the germline V gene, CDR1 is GTSNPN and CDR2 is SVGIG (reference sequence). The length of the CDR3 is 12 residues.

This chain connects TRBV5-1 to TRBJ1-1, with D unresolved. V dropped 0 bases and J dropped 3 bases, with 3 bases sitting between them. The CDR3 sequence is 12 residues long. Per the germline V gene, CDR1 is SGHRS and CDR2 is YFSETQ. CDR3 in DNA: TGCGCCAGCAGCTTGGGGCACACTGAAGCTTTCTTT. Protein product: CASSLGHTEAFF.

This clone was seen just once. The V gene is TRBV4-3, the J gene TRBJ2-7; TRBD2 might be the D (5 bases). In germline, CDR1 is LGHNA, CDR2 YSLEER. V gave up 4 bases and J gave up 6 bases, with 13 bases separating them. The CDR3 is 13 residues long. As DNA, the CDR3 is TGCGCCAGCAGCCGTGGAAGGGAGAGCGAGCAGTACTTC. Amino acids: CASSRGRESEQYF.

The CDR3 sequence is CASSERDQGDYGYTF. The CDR3 bases are TGTGCCAGCAGTGAAAGGGATCAGGGGGACTATGGCTACACCTTC. The chain links TRBV6-1 to TRBJ1-2, with 7 bases matching TRBD1. CDR1 MNHNS and CDR2 SASEGT come from the germline V gene. This CDR3 is built from 15 residues. J gave up 3 bases and V 2 bases, and 6 bases lay outside the gene matches.

The V and J genes are TRBV19 and TRBJ1-2; possible D gene TRBD1, 6 bases. The CDR3 totals 14 residues. Trimming left V 3 bases short and J 5 bases short, with 13 bases between. Germline values: CDR1 LNHDA, CDR2 SQIVND (reference sequence). The CDR3 DNA reads as TGTGCCAGTAGTATCCGGACAGTTAGATATGGCTACACCTTC. It is translated as CASSIRTVRYGYTF.

This rearrangement joins TRBV5-8 to TRBJ1-4, with 10 bases lining up with TRBD1. CDR1 and CDR2 from the germline V gene are SGHTS and YDEGEE. The CDR3 is 15 residues long. Trimming cost V 0 bases and J 10 bases; bases outside gene matches: 6. In DNA, the CDR3 is TGTGCCAGCAGCTTGGATGGGACAGGGGTCGGAAAACTGTTTTTT. As protein: CASSLDGTGVGKLFF.

The genes are TRBV7-2 and TRBJ1-2, with a weak D call TRBD1 (5 bases). Trimming cost V 5 bases and J 2 bases, with 12 bases left between them. Germline V gene sequence: CDR1 SGHTA, CDR2 FQGNSA. This CDR3 is 14 amino acids long. CDR3 loop: CASSAGGSNYGYTF. As DNA, the CDR3 is TGTGCCAGCAGCGCCGGGGGGTCCAACTATGGCTACACCTTC. The variable domain in full, with the rest retrieved from reference TRBV7-2 and TRBJ1-2, is GAGVSQSPSNKVTEKGKDVELRCDPISGHTALYWYRQSLGQGLEFLIYFQGNSAPDKSGLPSDRFSAERTGGSVSTLTIQRTQQEDSAVYLCASSAGGSNYGYTFGSGTRLTVV.

This chain links TRBV6-6 with TRBJ2-1; D is uncertain. The CDR3 contains 12 residues. V was shortened by 6 bases and J by 8 bases, with 11 bases between the two germline ends. CDR1 is MNHNY, CDR2 SVGAGI, per germline (reference sequence). The CDR3 region is CASSHQRYEQFF. The DNA of the CDR3 is TGTGCCAGCAGCCACCAGCGCTATGAGCAGTTCTTC.

This rearrangement joins TRBV7-9 to TRBJ1-1; the D gene is possibly TRBD1 (5 bases). The CDR3 spans 15 residues. The germline gives CDR1 SEHNR, CDR2 FQNEAQ (reference sequence). V was trimmed by 1 base and J by 4 bases, leaving 13 bases between them. The CDR3 sequence: CASSLGAAGPTEAFF. CDR3 sequence (DNA): TGTGCCAGCAGCTTAGGGGCGGCAGGGCCCACTGAAGCTTTCTTT.

The chain employs TRBV9 and TRBJ1-2; the D gene is possibly TRBD1 (6 bases). The CDR3 is 15 amino acids. Germline V gives CDR1 SGDLS, CDR2 YYNGEE. The V end was cut by 0 bases, the J end by 5 bases, with 14 bases between. CDR3 in amino acids: CASSVEWGRGYGYTF. The CDR3 nucleotides read TGTGCCAGCAGCGTAGAATGGGGCAGGGGATATGGCTACACCTTC.

V usage is TRBV5-1 and J usage is TRBJ2-7; the D gene is possibly TRBD2 (7 bases). V lost 4 bases and J 1 base, leaving 21 bases between the germline ends. The germline CDR1 and CDR2 sequences are SGHRS and YFSETQ. The CDR3 runs to 17 residues. The CDR3 spells CASSGRAGAYRSYEQYF. DNA for the CDR3: TGCGCCAGCAGCGGGAGGGCAGGGGCCTACCGGTCCTACGAGCAGTACTTC. The whole variable domain, remainder taken from reference TRBV5-1 and TRBJ2-7, is KAGVTQTPRYLIKTRGQQVTLSCSPISGHRSVSWYQQTPGQGLQFLFEYFSETQRNKGNFPGRFSGRQFSNSRSEMNVSTLELGDSALYLCASSGRAGAYRSYEQYFGPGTRLTVT.

The chain employs TRBV2 and TRBJ2-1; a weak D match, TRBD1 (6 bases). Germline CDR1 and CDR2: SNHLY and FYNNEI. V gave up 2 bases and J gave up 9 bases, with 17 bases separating them. The CDR3 covers 15 residues. The DNA of the CDR3 is TGTGCCAGCAGTGAACTCAGGGGAGTCTGGGGTGAGCAGTTCTTC. Encoded protein: CASSELRGVWGEQFF.

This clone was found a few times. The genes are TRBV28 and TRBJ1-2, with D unresolved. Trimming removed 5 bases at V and 8 bases at J, with 6 bases between. The germline V gene encodes CDR1 MDHEN and CDR2 SYDVKM. The CDR3 is 10 amino acids. Here the CDR3 DNA reads TGTGCCAGCAGTAGAGCAGGCTACACCTTC. This codes for CASSRAGYTF.